This is a list of T cell receptor beta chains from one sample in a study of CD8 T cells in Susac syndrome. Each CDR3 protein is one row after TCRdb ran MiXCR on the immunoSEQ multiplex PCR reads. The repertoire has around 80,000 distinct CDR3 sequences, 85% to 95% of them found once; the top ten carry roughly 0.26%. The sample taken for sequencing was CD8+ T cells from PBMCs. The source of these receptors is a human donor in good health. CDR3s include the opening cysteine and the closing phenylalanine or tryptophan. Fields, in order: J gene, D gene, V gene, clone size, CDR3 DNA, CDR3 protein. The D gene is left open where the match is weak. Expanded clones get a size class; other rows say once, few or many, or leave the size out.

j_gene: TRBJ1-5
d_gene: -
v_gene: TRBV19
abundance: -
CDR3nt: TGTGCCAGTAGTGTCGGGATGAGGCCCCAGCATTTT
CDR3aa: CASSVGMRPQHF

j_gene: TRBJ1-2
d_gene: -
v_gene: TRBV27
abundance: -
CDR3nt: TGTGCCAGCAGTGCCGGGAGGATCTATGGCTACACCTTC
CDR3aa: CASSAGRIYGYTF

j_gene: TRBJ2-1
d_gene: -
v_gene: TRBV27
abundance: -
CDR3nt: TGTGCCAGCAGTAGAGCAAGCAATGAGCAGTTCTTC
CDR3aa: CASSRASNEQFF

j_gene: TRBJ1-2
d_gene: -
v_gene: TRBV6-5
abundance: -
CDR3nt: TGTGCCAGCAGCATCGGGATCGTCTATGGCTACACCTTC
CDR3aa: CASSIGIVYGYTF

j_gene: TRBJ2-1
d_gene: -
v_gene: TRBV24-1
abundance: -
CDR3nt: TGTGCCACCAGTGCTGGGAGCTCCTACAATGAGCAGTTCTTC
CDR3aa: CATSAGSSYNEQFF

j_gene: TRBJ1-1
d_gene: -
v_gene: TRBV6-6
abundance: once
CDR3nt: TGTGCCAGCAGTTCGACCGGGCCAGGCCCTCACACTGAAGCTTTCTTT
CDR3aa: CASSSTGPGPHTEAFF

j_gene: TRBJ2-7
d_gene: TRBD1
v_gene: TRBV2
abundance: -
CDR3nt: TGTGCCAGCCGGCGGGACAGGTCCTACGAGCAGTACTTC
CDR3aa: CASRRDRSYEQYF

j_gene: TRBJ2-3
d_gene: TRBD1
v_gene: TRBV4-1
abundance: -
CDR3nt: TGCGCCAGCAGCTACCGGGACAGGGACGCGACAGATACGCAGTATTTT
CDR3aa: CASSYRDRDATDTQYF

j_gene: TRBJ2-1
d_gene: TRBD2
v_gene: TRBV7-9
abundance: -
CDR3nt: TGTGCCAGCAGCCCTAGACTAGCAAATGAGCAGTTCTTC
CDR3aa: CASSPRLANEQFF

j_gene: TRBJ2-1
d_gene: -
v_gene: TRBV11-2
abundance: -
CDR3nt: TGTGCCAGCAGCTTAGATTACCACGGGCAGTTCTTC
CDR3aa: CASSLDYHGQFF

j_gene: TRBJ2-1
d_gene: -
v_gene: TRBV20-1
abundance: -
CDR3nt: TGCAGTGCTAAGGAGGGCCCACACAATGAGCAGTTCTTC
CDR3aa: CSAKEGPHNEQFF

j_gene: TRBJ2-1
d_gene: TRBD1
v_gene: TRBV4-1
abundance: -
CDR3nt: TGCGCCAGCAGCCCGGACAGGGGTTCTGACAATGAGCAGTTCTTC
CDR3aa: CASSPDRGSDNEQFF

j_gene: TRBJ1-1
d_gene: -
v_gene: TRBV4-1
abundance: -
CDR3nt: TGCGCCAGCTCCCGGGAGGCGAACACTGAAGCTTTCTTT
CDR3aa: CASSREANTEAFF

j_gene: TRBJ2-1
d_gene: -
v_gene: TRBV20-1
abundance: -
CDR3nt: TGCAGTGCTAGTGGACAGATCTCCTACAATGAGCAGTTCTTC
CDR3aa: CSASGQISYNEQFF

j_gene: TRBJ2-5
d_gene: -
v_gene: TRBV3-1
abundance: -
CDR3nt: TGTGCCAGCAGCCAAGAGGTCGGGACGGCAAACCAAGAGACCCAGTACTTC
CDR3aa: CASSQEVGTANQETQYF